This paragraph covers one TCR beta chain sequence. Its antigen is unknown. Relative to the germline gene, one junction end is altered; a read error may explain this. Sample-barcoded 5' priming and a J-beta primer mix drove a second PCR of roughly 6 to 12 cycles. TCRdb processed the 5' RACE reads anew with MiXCR; each CDR3 protein has one entry. Among under 2 million distinct CDR3 sequences listed, about 32% were seen once. The germline gives CDR1 MNHNS, CDR2 SASEGT. CDR3 size: 14 residues. The data belong to a study of blood T cells in healthy people across ages. General study findings and limits: Significant beta diversity loss was already apparent by age roughly 43, declining roughly linearly.

This receptor was taken from a woman aged 25-40 years in good health. Sample: blood. The V call is TRBV6-1, the J call TRBJ1-4; D gene ambiguous. The CDR3 protein is CACSSPMGSEKLFF. CDR3 nucleotide sequence: TGTGCCTGCAGCAGCCCGATGGGTTCTGAAAAACTGTTTTTT.